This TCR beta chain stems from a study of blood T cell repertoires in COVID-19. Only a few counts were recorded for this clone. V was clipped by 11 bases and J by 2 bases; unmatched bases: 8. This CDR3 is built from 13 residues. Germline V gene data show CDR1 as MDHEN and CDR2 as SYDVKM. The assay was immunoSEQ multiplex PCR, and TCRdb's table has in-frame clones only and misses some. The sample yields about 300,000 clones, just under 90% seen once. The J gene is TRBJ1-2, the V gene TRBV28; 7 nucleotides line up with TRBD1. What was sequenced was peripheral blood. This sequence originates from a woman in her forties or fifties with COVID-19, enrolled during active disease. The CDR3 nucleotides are TGTGCCGGGCGGGACAGATCAAACTATGGCTACACCTTC. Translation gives CAGRDRSNYGYTF.